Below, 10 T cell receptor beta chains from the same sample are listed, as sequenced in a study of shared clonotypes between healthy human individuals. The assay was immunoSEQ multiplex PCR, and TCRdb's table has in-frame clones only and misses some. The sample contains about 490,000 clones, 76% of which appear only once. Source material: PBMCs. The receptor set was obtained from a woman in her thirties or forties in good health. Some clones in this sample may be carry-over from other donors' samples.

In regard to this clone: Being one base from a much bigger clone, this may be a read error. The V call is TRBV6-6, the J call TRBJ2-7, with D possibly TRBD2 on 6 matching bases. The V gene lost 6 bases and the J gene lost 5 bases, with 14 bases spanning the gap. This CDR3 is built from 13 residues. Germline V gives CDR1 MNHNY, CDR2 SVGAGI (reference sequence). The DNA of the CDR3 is TGTGCCAGCAGCCCAGGAGGGGTCGACGAGCAGTACTTC. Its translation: CASSPGGVDEQYF.

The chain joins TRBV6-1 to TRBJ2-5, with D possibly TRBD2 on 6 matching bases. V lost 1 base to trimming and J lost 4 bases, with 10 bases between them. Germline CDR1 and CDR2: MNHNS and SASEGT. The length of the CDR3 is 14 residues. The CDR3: CASSEVGRGETQYF. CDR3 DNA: TGTGCCAGCAGTGAAGTGGGGCGGGGAGAGACCCAGTACTTC.

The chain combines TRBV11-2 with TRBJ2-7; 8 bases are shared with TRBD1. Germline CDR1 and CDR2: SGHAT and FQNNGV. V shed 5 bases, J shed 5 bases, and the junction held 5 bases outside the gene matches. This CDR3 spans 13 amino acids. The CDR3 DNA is TGTGCCAGCAGCCGGACAGGGCTCCACGAGCAGTACTTC. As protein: CASSRTGLHEQYF. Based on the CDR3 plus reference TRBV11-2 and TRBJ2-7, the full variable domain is EAGVAQSPRYKIIEKRQSVAFWCNPISGHATLYWYQQILGQGPKLLIQFQNNGVVDDSQLPKDRFSAERLKGVDSTLKIQPAKLEDSAVYLCASSRTGLHEQYFGPGTRLTVT.

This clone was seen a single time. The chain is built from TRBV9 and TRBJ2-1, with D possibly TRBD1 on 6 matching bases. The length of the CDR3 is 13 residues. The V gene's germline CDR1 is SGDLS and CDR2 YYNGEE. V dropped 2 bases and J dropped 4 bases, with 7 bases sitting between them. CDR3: CASSVDRYNEQFF. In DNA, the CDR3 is TGTGCCAGCAGCGTCGACAGGTACAATGAGCAGTTCTTC.

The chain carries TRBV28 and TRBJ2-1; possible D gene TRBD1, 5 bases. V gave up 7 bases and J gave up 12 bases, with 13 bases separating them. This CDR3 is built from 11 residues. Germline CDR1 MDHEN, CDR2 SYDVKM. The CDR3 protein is CASTQGFGQFF. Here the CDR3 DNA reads TGTGCCAGCACCCAGGGATTTGGGCAGTTCTTC.

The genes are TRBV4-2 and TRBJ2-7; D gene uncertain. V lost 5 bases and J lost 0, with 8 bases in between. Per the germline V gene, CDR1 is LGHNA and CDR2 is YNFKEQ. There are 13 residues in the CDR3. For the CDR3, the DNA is TGTGCCAGCAGCTCCGTCTCCTCCTACGAGCAGTACTTC. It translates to CASSSVSSYEQYF.

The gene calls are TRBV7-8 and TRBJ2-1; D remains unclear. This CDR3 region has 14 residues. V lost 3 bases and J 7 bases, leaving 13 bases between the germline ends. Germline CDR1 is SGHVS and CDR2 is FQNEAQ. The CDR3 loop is CASSFSPTANEQFF. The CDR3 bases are TGTGCCAGCAGCTTTTCCCCGACGGCAAATGAGCAGTTCTTC.

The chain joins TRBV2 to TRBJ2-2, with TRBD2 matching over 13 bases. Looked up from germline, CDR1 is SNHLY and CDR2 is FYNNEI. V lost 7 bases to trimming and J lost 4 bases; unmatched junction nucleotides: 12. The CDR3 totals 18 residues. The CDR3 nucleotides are TGTGCCAGCACCCCGGGACTAGCGGGACGAACCGGCACCGGGGAGCTGTTTTTT. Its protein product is CASTPGLAGRTGTGELFF.

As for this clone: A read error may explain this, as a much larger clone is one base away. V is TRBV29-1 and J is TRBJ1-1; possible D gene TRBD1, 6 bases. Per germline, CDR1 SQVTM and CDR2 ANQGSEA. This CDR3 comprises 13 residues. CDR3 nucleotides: TGCAGCGTTGCTACAGGGCGTAACACTGAAGCTTCCTTT. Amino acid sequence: CSVATGRNTEASF.

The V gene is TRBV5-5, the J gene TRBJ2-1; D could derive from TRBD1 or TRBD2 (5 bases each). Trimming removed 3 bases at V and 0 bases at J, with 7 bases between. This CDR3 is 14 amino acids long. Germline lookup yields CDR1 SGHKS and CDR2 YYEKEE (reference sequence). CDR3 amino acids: CASSWDLSYNEQFF. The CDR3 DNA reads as TGTGCCAGCAGCTGGGACCTCTCCTACAATGAGCAGTTCTTC.